This is a list of T cell receptor beta chains from one sample in a study of tumor-infiltrating lymphocytes in oesophageal squamous cell carcinoma. TCRdb re-derived calls from the PCR reads in MiXCR, one entry per CDR3 protein. The table records under 20,000 distinct CDR3 sequences, roughly 40% of them present only once. Sequencing was done on a sample of normal esophageal tissue next to the tumor. The source of these receptors is a female donor with esophageal squamous cell carcinoma. The CDR3 runs from the conserved cysteine through the conserved F or W. The D gene is left open where the match is weak. Rows may omit the clone size; those that give it use once, few, many or a size class.

v_call	clone_size	d_call	cdr3_length	j_call	cdr3_nt	cdr3_aa
TRBV7-2	-	TRBD1	14	TRBJ2-7	TGTGCCAGCAGCCAACTCGGACAGGGCTACGAGCAGTACTTC	CASSQLGQGYEQYF
TRBV24-1	-	-	11	TRBJ2-7	TGTGCCACTGGAGAGGGCTACGAGCAGTACTTC	CATGEGYEQYF
TRBV28	medium-sized	-	16	TRBJ1-5	TGTGCCAGCAGTTCTCGGTACCGCTTGAAAAATCAGCCCCAGCATTTT	CASSSRYRLKNQPQHF
TRBV12-3/TRBV12-4	-	-	13	TRBJ2-5	TGTGCCAGCAAATCCCTCGGGGAAGAGACCCAGTACTTC	CASKSLGEETQYF
TRBV12-3/TRBV12-4	-	-	14	TRBJ1-2	TGTGCCAGCAGTTTCGTCTACATGGACTATGGCTACACCTTC	CASSFVYMDYGYTF
TRBV6-1	many	TRBD2	19	TRBJ2-7	TGTGCCAGCTCCCCAGGCCTGTCTAGCGGGAGGGCCCTGCTCTATGAGCAGTACTTC	CASSPGLSSGRALLYEQYF
TRBV18	few	-	12	TRBJ2-7	TGTGCCAGCTCACCAGGGGCGCGCGAGCAGTACTTC	CASSPGAREQYF
TRBV6-1	-	-	11	TRBJ2-5	TGTGCCAGCAGTTGGGGGGAGACCCAGTACTTC	CASSWGETQYF
TRBV7-3	-	-	15	TRBJ2-5	TGTGCCAGCAGCCAGTTCCAGGGGTTTGGGGAGACCCAGTACTTC	CASSQFQGFGETQYF
TRBV4-1	-	-	15	TRBJ2-3	TGCGCCAGCAGCCAAGAGAGAAGGGGGACAGATACGCAGTATTTT	CASSQERRGTDTQYF
TRBV10-2	-	-	15	TRBJ2-3	TGCGCCAGCAGTGAAGGGGGGGCCCCCACAGATACGCAGTATTTT	CASSEGGAPTDTQYF
TRBV7-3	-	TRBD2	14	TRBJ2-3	TGTGCCAGCAGCACGGGGGGGTGGACAGATACGCAGTATTTT	CASSTGGWTDTQYF
TRBV7-8	-	TRBD1	14	TRBJ1-2	TGTGCCAGCAGCTTCAAACAGGGGAACTATGGCTACACCTTC	CASSFKQGNYGYTF
TRBV7-8	-	-	12	TRBJ2-3	TGTGCCAGCAGCTCAGGGAAGAATACGCAGTATTTT	CASSSGKNTQYF
TRBV6-6	-	-	15	TRBJ2-7	TGTGCCAGCAGTTACTCTGCGGGGGCGTACTACGAGCAGTACTTC	CASSYSAGAYYEQYF
TRBV6-1	-	-	12	TRBJ2-1	TGTGCCAGCAGTTCCCCCTTGGAAGAGCAGTTCTTC	CASSSPLEEQFF
TRBV4-1	-	TRBD1	14	TRBJ2-7	TGCGCCAGCAGCCTAAGGACAGGGTCCTACGAGCAGTACTTC	CASSLRTGSYEQYF
TRBV7-2	-	TRBD2	16	TRBJ2-3	TGTGCCAGCAGCTCTCAGCTAGCGGGAGGGGGAGATACGCAGTATTTT	CASSSQLAGGGDTQYF
TRBV28	once	-	14	TRBJ2-1	TGTGCCAGCAGTTTACCGGGAGACTACAATGAGCAGTTCTTC	CASSLPGDYNEQFF
TRBV7-9	-	TRBD1	14	TRBJ2-7	TGTGCCAGCAGTTCGGGACAGGAGGCCTACGAGCAGTACTTC	CASSSGQEAYEQYF
TRBV18	many	TRBD2	18	TRBJ2-4	TGTGCCAGCTCACTTGGGACTAGCGGGAGTAAGTCCAAAAACATTCAGTACTTC	CASSLGTSGSKSKNIQYF
TRBV11-1	many	-	14	TRBJ2-5	TGTGCCAGCAGCGACCGTTCTATCCAAGAGACCCAGTACTTC	CASSDRSIQETQYF
TRBV11-3	many	-	13	TRBJ2-1	TGTGCCAGCAGCTTCAGCAGGAACAATGAGCAGTTCTTC	CASSFSRNNEQFF
TRBV7-9	-	-	15	TRBJ2-3	TGTGCCAGCAGCTTAGTGGCCACTTCCACAGATACGCAGTATTTT	CASSLVATSTDTQYF
TRBV27	-	TRBD2	15	TRBJ2-1	TGTGCCAGCACCATAAGGACTAGCGGGAGGGATGAGCAGTTCTTC	CASTIRTSGRDEQFF
TRBV7-4	-	-	15	TRBJ2-7	TGTGCCAGCAAGCGGTCAGGGTCGAGGGTTGACGAGCAGTACTTC	CASKRSGSRVDEQYF
TRBV6-8	-	-	15	TRBJ1-2	TGTGCCAGCAGGAGGCGGGGAGAAGCCAACTATGGCTACACCTTC	CASRRRGEANYGYTF
TRBV28	many	-	12	TRBJ1-5	TGTGCCAGCAGCCCCCCCACTTGGCCCCAGCATTTT	CASSPPTWPQHF
TRBV7-2	few	-	12	TRBJ2-3	TGTGCCAGCAGCCCGGACTCCCATACGCAGTATTTT	CASSPDSHTQYF
TRBV11-2	-	-	16	TRBJ1-1	TGTGCCAGCAGCCCTCCCCGACCGCAAGTTGACACTGAAGCTTTCTTT	CASSPPRPQVDTEAFF
TRBV7-6	-	-	17	TRBJ2-5	TGTGCTAGCAGCCCTGGGACGGGTCGGGGGGCCGGAAAGACCCAGTACTTC	CASSPGTGRGAGKTQYF
TRBV5-1	-	TRBD1	15	TRBJ2-7	TGCGCCAGCAGCTTATCCGGGACAGTCTCCTACGAGCAGTACTTC	CASSLSGTVSYEQYF
TRBV4-2	many	TRBD2	14	TRBJ2-7	TGTGCCAGCAGCCAAGGAGCGGGAACCTACGAGCAGTACTTC	CASSQGAGTYEQYF
TRBV12-3/TRBV12-4	many	TRBD1	14	TRBJ2-7	TGTGCCAGCAGTTCCTCGACAGGGGACTACGAGCAGTACTTC	CASSSSTGDYEQYF
TRBV6-5	-	-	15	TRBJ2-1	TGTGCCAGCAGTTACTCCCGAACAGGGTCAAAAGAGCAGTTCTTC	CASSYSRTGSKEQFF
TRBV2	-	-	14	TRBJ2-1	TGTGCCAGCACCTTTGGGGGGAAACTCAATGAGCAGTTCTTC	CASTFGGKLNEQFF
TRBV12-3/TRBV12-4	-	-	17	TRBJ1-6	TGTGCCAGCAGTTCCTGGACCCTCGACACCTATAATTCACCCCTCCACTTT	CASSSWTLDTYNSPLHF
TRBV7-7	-	-	16	TRBJ2-1	TGTGCTAGCAGCCCCCTACAGGGCGGGGGATCGGGTGAGCAGTTCTTC	CASSPLQGGGSGEQFF
TRBV7-2	-	-	15	TRBJ2-7	TGTGCCAGCAGCTTAGGAGGGACGCTCTCCTACGAGCAGTACTTC	CASSLGGTLSYEQYF
TRBV28	-	-	16	TRBJ2-7	TGTGCCAGCAGTCCTTCTAGCGCAATCTCCTACAATGAGCAGTACTTC	CASSPSSAISYNEQYF
TRBV6-1	-	-	13	TRBJ2-5	TGTGCCAGCACTCTAGCAGGAGGGGATACCCAGTACTTC	CASTLAGGDTQYF
TRBV7-3	few	TRBD2	13	TRBJ2-7	TGTGCCAGCAGCTTAGCGGGAGGACACGAGCAGTACTTC	CASSLAGGHEQYF
TRBV6-1	-	-	12	TRBJ1-1	TGTGCCAGCAGTGAACGCTGGACTGAAGCTTTCTTT	CASSERWTEAFF
TRBV7-2	many	TRBD2	15	TRBJ2-1	TGTGCCAGCAGCAGCGGACTAGTTGGGTACAATGAGCAGTTCTTC	CASSSGLVGYNEQFF
TRBV7-3	many	TRBD2	18	TRBJ2-5	TGTGCCAGCAGCTTAATCCCTAGCGGGGGCCAAACCTACAATGAGCAGTACTTC	CASSLIPSGGQTYNEQYF
TRBV7-6	once	TRBD1	17	TRBJ2-4	TGTGCCAGCAGCCCGCGGTCAGGGACAGGGGTCCAAAACATTCAGTACTTC	CASSPRSGTGVQNIQYF
TRBV9	-	-	13	TRBJ2-3	TGTGCCAGCAACCCTGGGACGACCGATACGCAGTATTTT	CASNPGTTDTQYF
TRBV10-3	many	TRBD1	12	TRBJ1-1	TGTGCCTCAGGACAGGGTTGGACTGAAGCTTTCTTT	CASGQGWTEAFF
TRBV7-8	few	-	14	TRBJ2-5	TGTGCCAGCAGCCCTGGACGGCCGCCTGAGACCCAGTACTTC	CASSPGRPPETQYF
TRBV28	few	-	14	TRBJ2-1	TGTGCCAGCAGTTCACTACCAACTAACAATGAGCAGTTCTTC	CASSSLPTNNEQFF
TRBV7-9	-	TRBD2	16	TRBJ2-1	TGTGCCAGCAGCTTAGGACTAGCGAGATCATACAATGAGCAGTTCTTC	CASSLGLARSYNEQFF
TRBV7-6	-	TRBD1	15	TRBJ2-5	TGTGCCAGCAGCTCAGGACAGGGGAGTACGTCACCCCTCCACTTC	CASSSGQGSTSPLHF
TRBV20-1	-	-	15	TRBJ1-1	TGCAGTGCTAGAGATCGCAGGGGAGGGGGCACTGAAGCTTTCTTT	CSARDRRGGGTEAFF
TRBV11-2	many	-	16	TRBJ2-3	TGTGCCAGCAGCTTACGCCCGGACGGAAGCACAGATACGCAGTATTTT	CASSLRPDGSTDTQYF
TRBV7-6	few	-	14	TRBJ2-3	TGTGCCAGCAGCTTAGCGCACACCACAGATACGCAGTATTTT	CASSLAHTTDTQYF
TRBV6-1	many	TRBD2	16	TRBJ2-7	TGTGCCAGCAGGCCCCTGGGCGGGAGCATCTACAATGAGCAGTACTTC	CASRPLGGSIYNEQYF
TRBV9	-	-	16	TRBJ2-1	TGTGCCAGCAGCGTAGGAGGCGGAGGGAGCAACAATGAGCAGTTCTTC	CASSVGGGGSNNEQFF
TRBV7-8	-	TRBD2	14	TRBJ2-7	TGTGCCAGCAGGGTAGCGGGAGTGAGCTACGAGCAGTACTTC	CASRVAGVSYEQYF
TRBV25-1	many	-	15	TRBJ2-3	TGTGCCAGCAGGGCTACAGCCACCTACACAGATACGCAGTATTTT	CASRATATYTDTQYF
TRBV3-1	-	-	13	TRBJ2-1	TGTGCCAGCAGCCGTAGTTCTCCGAATGAGCAGTTCTTC	CASSRSSPNEQFF